The rows below give T cell receptor beta chains drawn from one sample of a study of OX40 agonist ivuxolimab in advanced cancers. The repertoire was sequenced with immunoSEQ multiplex PCR; TCRdb's copy has only in-frame clones and lacks some. Among about 30,000 clones, 70% to 85% were seen once, and the ten largest hold about a quarter. The sample consisted of CD4+ or CD8+ T cells sorted from blood, taken in a trial of the OX40 agonist ivuxolimab. The receptor set was obtained from an adult with an advanced solid tumor such as melanoma, head and neck, liver or kidney cancer. Each CDR3 is given with its conserved first and last residue. The D gene is left open where the match is weak. Clone size is not always given. Where it is, it says once, few, many or a class for expanded clones.

D	V	J	size	DNA	CDR3
TRBD1	TRBV7-9	TRBJ2-1	once	TGTGCCAGTAGACAGGGGTCCTACAATGAGCAGTTCTTC	CASRQGSYNEQFF
-	TRBV4-3	TRBJ1-2	-	TGCGCCAGCAGCCAAGATGGTACGGCTAACTATGGCTACACCTTC	CASSQDGTANYGYTF
TRBD2	TRBV6-4	TRBJ2-1	once	TGTGCCAGCAGTGACAGACTAGCAGGGTACAATGAGCAGTTCTTC	CASSDRLAGYNEQFF
-	TRBV5-6	TRBJ2-2	-	TGTGCCAGCAGCTTGTGGGGCGCGGGCACCGGGGAGCTGTTTTTT	CASSLWGAGTGELFF
TRBD2	TRBV2	TRBJ2-6	-	TGTGCCAGCAGTGAATTAGCGGGAGGGCCTGGGGCCAACGTCCTGACTTTC	CASSELAGGPGANVLTF
-	TRBV11-2	TRBJ1-1	few	TGTGCCAGCAGCTTTATAAACACTGAAGCTTTCTTT	CASSFINTEAFF
-	TRBV5-1	TRBJ2-7	few	TGCGCCAGCAGCTTGAGCCCATACGAGCAGTACTTC	CASSLSPYEQYF
TRBD1	TRBV13	TRBJ1-2	-	TGTGCCAGCAGCTTTTCCCCACAGGGGAGGGATGGCTACACCTTC	CASSFSPQGRDGYTF
TRBD2	TRBV27	TRBJ2-1	-	TGTGCCAGCAGTTTATCGAGGACTAGCGGCAATGAGCAGTTCTTC	CASSLSRTSGNEQFF
TRBD1	TRBV2	TRBJ1-2	few	TGTGCCAGCCTACAGGGGAGCTACACCTTC	CASLQGSYTF
-	TRBV25-1	TRBJ1-3	once	TGTGCCAGCAGAGATAGTGGCGGAAACACCATATATTTT	CASRDSGGNTIYF
TRBD1	TRBV11-2	TRBJ1-3	-	TGTGCCAGCAGCCTCTTCCGGGACAGCTCTGGAAACACCATATATTTT	CASSLFRDSSGNTIYF
-	TRBV5-6	TRBJ1-2	-	TGTGCCAGCAGCTTGGGTCAGGGTCTGCATGGCTACACCTTC	CASSLGQGLHGYTF
-	TRBV11-2	TRBJ2-5	once	TGTGCCAGCAGCTTAGATTGGGTGGGACGGTACCAAGAGACCCAGTACTTC	CASSLDWVGRYQETQYF
-	TRBV10-2	TRBJ1-4	-	TGCGCCAGCAGTGAGTGGGGGACTAATGAAAAACTGTTTTTT	CASSEWGTNEKLFF
-	TRBV4-1	TRBJ1-1	few	TGCGCCAGCAGCCAGCTCCAAAACATGAACACTGAAGCTTTCTTT	CASSQLQNMNTEAFF
-	TRBV27	TRBJ2-1	-	TGTGCCAGCAGTTCTTCAAGCGGACCCTACAATGAGCAGTTCTTC	CASSSSSGPYNEQFF
-	TRBV11-2	TRBJ2-1	-	TGTGCCAGCAGCTCTCCCCAGGGCGAGAGCTCCTACAATGAGCAGTTCTTC	CASSSPQGESSYNEQFF
-	TRBV4-1	TRBJ1-1	-	TGCGCCAGCACCCAGTTCATGGGGAACACTGAAGCTTTCTTT	CASTQFMGNTEAFF
-	TRBV4-3	TRBJ2-3	-	TGCGCCAGCAGCCAAGATAGCACAGATACGCAGTATTTT	CASSQDSTDTQYF
TRBD2	TRBV30	TRBJ2-2	-	TGTGCCTGGAGTGTACTAGGGACTAGCGGGGCGGACGGGGAGCTGTTTTTT	CAWSVLGTSGADGELFF
TRBD1	TRBV30	TRBJ1-1	-	TGTGCCTGGAGTGTACAGGGGCACACTGAAGCTTTCTTT	CAWSVQGHTEAFF
-	TRBV11-2	TRBJ2-7	-	TGTGCCAGCAGCTTAGATCGGGACGGCTCCTACGAGCAGTACTTC	CASSLDRDGSYEQYF
-	TRBV28	TRBJ1-4	-	TGTGCCAGCAGTATGAATGAAAAACTGTTTTTT	CASSMNEKLFF
TRBD1	TRBV2	TRBJ1-4	-	TGTGCCAGCAGTGACAGGGGGTGGGATGAAAAACTGTTTTTT	CASSDRGWDEKLFF
-	TRBV7-2	TRBJ2-1	-	TGTGCCAGCAGCTTATTGGGCCACAATGAGCAGTTCTTC	CASSLLGHNEQFF
TRBD2	TRBV2	TRBJ2-3	-	TGTGCCAGCGCTCGTCGGGGGGGGACAGATACGCAGTATTTT	CASARRGGTDTQYF
-	TRBV5-8	TRBJ1-5	-	TGTGCCAGCAGCTCTACGGATAGCAATCAGCCCCAGCATTTT	CASSSTDSNQPQHF
TRBD2	TRBV29-1	TRBJ2-1	once	TGCAGCGTTCCTACTGGCGGGGGACACAATGAGCAGTTCTTC	CSVPTGGGHNEQFF
-	TRBV4-3	TRBJ1-2	-	TGCGCCAGCAGCCAAGATAGGGGGACAACCTATGGCTACACCTTC	CASSQDRGTTYGYTF
-	TRBV7-6	TRBJ1-6	-	TGTGCCAGCAGCCCGACGAGGGGTAAGGAACCCCTCCACTTT	CASSPTRGKEPLHF
-	TRBV14	TRBJ2-3	-	TGTGCCAGCAGCCAAGAAAGGGACACGCATATCACAGATACGCAGTATTTT	CASSQERDTHITDTQYF
-	TRBV21-1	TRBJ2-5	-	TGTGCCAGCAGCAAAGTCTGCCTAGCGGATAAAGAGACCCAGTACTTC	CASSKVCLADKETQYF